This record covers a single T cell receptor (beta chain). Its matching antigen is unknown. Using immunoSEQ multiplex PCR, the repertoire was profiled, and TCRdb retains in-frame clones only, with some absent. The sample has some 31,000 clones, more than 75% seen once. The data belong to a study of T cell responses to AZD1222 COVID-19 vaccine. Study-level points and caveats: Just five or six AZD1222 recipients were seropositive at baseline. Donors were largely white British and mainly female; clonal diversity was possibly underestimated.

Sequencing used peripheral blood, obtained 28 days after the second AZD1222 dose. The receptor's source is an adult who received the AZD1222 COVID-19 vaccine.

CDR3 bases: TGTGCCAGCAGTACTCGATCGGCAGGAGACTATGGCTACACCTTC. This gives the protein CASSTRSAGDYGYTF. The chain links TRBV27 to TRBJ1-2, with D unclear. V shed 5 bases and J shed 3 bases, with 16 bases lying between them. From germline, CDR1 is MNHEY and CDR2 SMNVEV (reference sequence). The CDR3 sequence is 15 residues long.